Listed here are 14 T cell receptor beta chains from one sample, sequenced in a study of blood T cell repertoires in COVID-19 (dated by TCRdb to 2019 to 2021). The receptor library was made with the immunoSEQ multiplex PCR assay. Entries here come from immuneACCESS through TCRdb and include only in-frame sequences with V and J called. Some clones fail to appear in such tables; in the studies checked, an unresolved V gene covers under half of the shortfall, and the cause of the remainder is unknown. The sample yields nearly 200,000 clones; about 88% were counted once. The ten largest clones take up 6.2% of the sample. Sequenced input: peripheral blood. The receptors come from a woman aged 40-49 years who had recovered from COVID-19.

This sequence joins TRBV28 and TRBJ2-1, with 13 bases aligning to TRBD2. Trimming took 4 bases from V and 7 from J; bases not matched to a gene: 10. CDR1 is MDHEN and CDR2 is SYDVKM in the germline V gene. CDR3 length equals 17 residues. The DNA for the CDR3 is TGTGCCAGCAGTTCGTACCGACTAGCGGGAGGAAAGAATGAGCAGTTCTTC. Its protein product is CASSSYRLAGGKNEQFF.

This clone showed up just once. The chain links TRBV3-1 (or the pseudogene TRBV3-2) to TRBJ2-1, with TRBD1 as a possible D gene (5 bases). Germline assignment: CDR1 LGHDT and CDR2 YNNKEL (reference sequence). Trimming took 4 bases from V and 8 from J, leaving 6 bases between them. This CDR3 has 11 amino acids. The CDR3 coding sequence is TGTGCCAGCAGCCTCAGGGATGAGCAGTTCTTC. Its translation: CASSLRDEQFF.

This rearrangement joins TRBV12-3 or TRBV12-4 to TRBJ2-3; D is unclear. The CDR3 is 13 residues long. V lost 5 bases and J lost 1, with 7 bases in between. The CDR3 loop is CASSLVGTDTQYF. Written as DNA, the CDR3 is TGTGCCAGCAGTCTTGTCGGCACAGATACGCAGTATTTT.

The chain uses TRBV11-3 and TRBJ2-1; 7 bases are a match to TRBD1. The CDR3 is 20 residues long. Germline CDR1 is SGHNT and CDR2 is YENEEA. V lost 0 bases, J lost 2 bases, and 16 bases stayed unmatched. CDR3 residues: CASSLEPLTGSLITYNEQFF. The CDR3 DNA reads as TGTGCCAGCAGCTTAGAACCCTTGACAGGGTCTTTAATTACCTACAATGAGCAGTTCTTC.

J is TRBJ2-7 and V is TRBV2; 8 bases match TRBD1. CDR3 length: 13 residues. Germline trimming cut 6 bases from V and 3 bases from J; bases unmatched to any gene: 4. Germline CDR1 is SNHLY and CDR2 is FYNNEI. Here the CDR3 reads CASREDRDYEQYF. The CDR3 region has the DNA TGTGCCAGCAGGGAGGACAGGGACTACGAGCAGTACTTC. Full variable domain (rest looked up from reference TRBV2 and TRBJ2-7): EPEVTQTPSHQVTQMGQEVILRCVPISNHLYFYWYRQILGQKVEFLVSFYNNEISEKSEIFDDQFSVERPDGSNFTLKIRSTKLEDSAMYFCASREDRDYEQYFGPGTRLTVT.

This sequence joins TRBV27 and TRBJ2-2; unclear D gene. The CDR3 consists of 15 residues. V lost 5 bases and J 8 bases, leaving 18 bases between the germline ends. Germline V gene sequence: CDR1 MNHEY, CDR2 SMNVEV (reference sequence). CDR3 amino acids: CASSLLTLTPGELFF. The CDR3 bases are TGTGCCAGCAGTCTCCTGACTCTTACGCCGGGGGAGCTGTTTTTT.

The chain uses TRBV7-2 and TRBJ2-7; 11 nucleotides match TRBD2. V lost 1 base, J lost 4 bases, and 3 bases stayed unmatched. The V gene's germline CDR1 is SGHTA and CDR2 FQGNSA. This CDR3 has 15 amino acids. In DNA, the CDR3 is TGTGCCAGCAGCTTAGGGGGACTAGCGGCATACGAGCAGTACTTC. It specifies CASSLGGLAAYEQYF.

The V gene is TRBV5-5, the J gene TRBJ2-7; 11 nucleotides line up with TRBD2. J gave up 4 bases and V 0 bases, and 6 bases lay outside the gene matches. Germline loops: CDR1 SGHKS, CDR2 YYEKEE (reference sequence). The CDR3 loop spans 16 amino acids. CDR3 sequence: CASSLGLAGLLYEQYF. CDR3 DNA sequence: TGTGCCAGCAGCTTGGGACTAGCGGGATTGTTGTACGAGCAGTACTTC.

This rearrangement joins TRBV9 to TRBJ2-1; TRBD2 matches at 10 bases. J gave up 8 bases and V 0 bases, and 2 bases lay outside the gene matches. The CDR3 spans 14 residues. The germline CDR1 and CDR2 sequences are SGDLS and YYNGEE. DNA for the CDR3: TGTGCCAGCAGCGTAGGCGGGACTAGCGATGAGCAGTTCTTC. The encoded protein is CASSVGGTSDEQFF.

The rearrangement links TRBV30 to TRBJ1-1; D uncertain. This CDR3 has 15 residues. Germline V lookup: CDR1 GTSNPN, CDR2 SVGIG (reference sequence). V shed 0 bases and J shed 0 bases, with 11 bases lying between them. In nucleotides, the CDR3 is TGTGCCTGGAGTGTACCGGGGAGCTTGAACACTGAAGCTTTCTTT. Translation gives CAWSVPGSLNTEAFF.

The chain employs TRBV4-2 and TRBJ2-1; possibly TRBD2 for D (6 bases). In germline, CDR1 is LGHNA, CDR2 YNFKEQ. V was clipped by 4 bases and J by 3 bases, with 16 bases between them. This CDR3 is 16 amino acids long. DNA of the CDR3: TGTGCCAGCAGCCCCCTGGCTAGCGCATTCTACAATGAGCAGTTCTTC. Amino acid sequence: CASSPLASAFYNEQFF.

The rearrangement links TRBV27 to TRBJ2-3; TRBD2 aligns across 7 bases. V lost 3 bases, J lost 8 bases, and 2 bases stayed unmatched. CDR1 and CDR2 (germline): MNHEY, SMNVEV (reference sequence). There are 12 residues in the CDR3. CDR3 amino acids: CASSFWGGTQYF. As DNA, the CDR3 is TGTGCCAGCAGTTTTTGGGGGGGTACGCAGTATTTT.

The chain has TRBV11-2 and TRBJ1-2; D might be TRBD1 (5 bases). The CDR3 spans 15 residues. The V end was cut by 0 bases, the J end by 2 bases, with 10 bases between. Germline V gene sequence: CDR1 SGHAT, CDR2 FQNNGV. This chain's CDR3 is CASSLEPDSNYGYTF. The DNA for the CDR3 is TGTGCCAGCAGCTTAGAACCCGACAGCAACTATGGCTACACCTTC.

This chain connects TRBV28 to TRBJ2-7; the match to TRBD2 covers 10 bases. V shed 5 bases and J 7 bases; nucleotides not matched to a gene: 5. The CDR3 contains 13 residues. CDR1 and CDR2 from the germline V gene are MDHEN and SYDVKM. The CDR3 DNA sequence: TGTGCCAGCAGTGGACTAGCGGTCGTTGAGCAGTACTTC. It specifies CASSGLAVVEQYF.